This T cell receptor beta chain originates from a study of T-cell memory formation after mild COVID-19. Study context: Most TCR clusters belonged to a single donor.

Study-wide results and caveats: Day 15 to 85 contracting clones showed balanced CD4/CD8; later expanders leaned CD4+. The second-wave clones peaking on day 37 were not confirmed as SARS-CoV-2-specific.

TCRalpha and TCRbeta libraries used 5'RACE with constant-segment primers and UMIs. A single record per CDR3 protein comes from TCRdb applying MiXCR to the 5' RACE reads. Counted here are around 300,000 distinct CDR3 sequences, roughly an eighth occurring once; the ten biggest clones make up around 20%. This clonotype was counted between two and nine times. The antigen is unknown. Specimen: PBMCs or a T cell subset sorted from them (not recorded which). This sequence was found in a young man who had mild COVID-19 (a few samples of this study predate the infection). Cell type and time point are not known.

CDR3 sequence: CASSQDDGTQYF. As DNA, the CDR3 is TGTGCCAGCAGCCAAGATGATGGTACGCAGTATTTT. This sequence joins TRBV4-2 and TRBJ2-3; no clear D gene. The CDR3 runs to 12 residues. Germline V CDR1 and CDR2: LGHNA, YNFKEQ. V was trimmed by 0 bases and J by 8 bases, leaving 6 bases between them.